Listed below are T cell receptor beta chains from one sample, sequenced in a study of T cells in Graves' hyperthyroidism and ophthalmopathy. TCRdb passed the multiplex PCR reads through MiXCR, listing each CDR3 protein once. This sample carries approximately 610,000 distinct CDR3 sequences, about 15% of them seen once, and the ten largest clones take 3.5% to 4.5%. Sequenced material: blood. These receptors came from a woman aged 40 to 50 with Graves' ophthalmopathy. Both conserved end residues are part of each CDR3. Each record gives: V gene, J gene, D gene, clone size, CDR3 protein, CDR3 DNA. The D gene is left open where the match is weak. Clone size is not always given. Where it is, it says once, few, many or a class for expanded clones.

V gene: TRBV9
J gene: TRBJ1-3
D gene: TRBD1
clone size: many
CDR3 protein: CASSQTGVGNTIYF
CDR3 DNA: TGTGCCAGCAGCCAGACAGGGGTTGGAAACACCATATATTTT

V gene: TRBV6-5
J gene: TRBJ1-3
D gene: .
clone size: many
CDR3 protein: CASSLGGRGTIYF
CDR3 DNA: TGTGCCAGCAGTTTGGGGGGGAGGGGCACCATATATTTT

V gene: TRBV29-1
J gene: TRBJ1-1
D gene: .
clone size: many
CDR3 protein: CSVGAVTEAFF
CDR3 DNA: TGCAGCGTTGGGGCAGTCACTGAAGCTTTCTTT

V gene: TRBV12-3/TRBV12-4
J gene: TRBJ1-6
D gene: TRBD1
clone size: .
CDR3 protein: CASSPPPGQAVSYNSPLHF
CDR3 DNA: TGTGCCAGCAGTCCCCCTCCGGGACAGGCCGTCTCCTATAATTCACCCCTCCACTTT

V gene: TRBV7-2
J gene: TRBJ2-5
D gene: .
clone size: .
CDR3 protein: CASTKDKGWETQYF
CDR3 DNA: TGTGCCAGCACCAAGGACAAGGGGTGGGAGACCCAGTACTTC

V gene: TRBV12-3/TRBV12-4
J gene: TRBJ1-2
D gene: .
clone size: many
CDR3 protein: CASSGDGNYGYTF
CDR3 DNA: TGTGCCAGCAGTGGGGACGGAAACTATGGCTACACCTTC

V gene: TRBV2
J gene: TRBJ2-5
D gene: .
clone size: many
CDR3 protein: CASSEAPGAETQYF
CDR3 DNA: TGTGCCAGCAGTGAAGCGCCAGGGGCAGAGACCCAGTACTTC

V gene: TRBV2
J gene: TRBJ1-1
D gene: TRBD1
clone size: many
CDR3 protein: CASSEWGTANTEAFF
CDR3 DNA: TGTGCCAGCAGTGAATGGGGGACAGCGAACACTGAAGCTTTCTTT

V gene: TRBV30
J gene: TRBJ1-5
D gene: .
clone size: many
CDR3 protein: CAWSVSRANQPQHF
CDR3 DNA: TGTGCCTGGAGCGTTAGCCGGGCCAATCAGCCCCAGCATTTT

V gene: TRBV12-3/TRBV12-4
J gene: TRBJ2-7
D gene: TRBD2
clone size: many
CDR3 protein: CASSKGLAGVNEQYF
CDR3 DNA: TGTGCCAGCAGTAAGGGACTAGCGGGAGTAAACGAGCAGTACTTC

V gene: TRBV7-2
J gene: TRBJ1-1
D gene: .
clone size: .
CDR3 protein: CASSLAGSMNTEAFF
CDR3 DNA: TGTGCCAGCAGCTTAGCGGGCAGCATGAACACTGAAGCTTTCTTT

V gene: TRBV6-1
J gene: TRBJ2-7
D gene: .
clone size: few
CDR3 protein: CASRGFSRTYEQYF
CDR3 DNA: TGTGCCAGCCGCGGGTTCAGTCGTACCTACGAGCAGTACTTC

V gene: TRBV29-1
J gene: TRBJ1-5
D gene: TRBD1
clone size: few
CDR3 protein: CSVVDRGLNQPQHF
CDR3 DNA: TGCAGCGTCGTCGACAGGGGCCTGAATCAGCCCCAGCATTTT